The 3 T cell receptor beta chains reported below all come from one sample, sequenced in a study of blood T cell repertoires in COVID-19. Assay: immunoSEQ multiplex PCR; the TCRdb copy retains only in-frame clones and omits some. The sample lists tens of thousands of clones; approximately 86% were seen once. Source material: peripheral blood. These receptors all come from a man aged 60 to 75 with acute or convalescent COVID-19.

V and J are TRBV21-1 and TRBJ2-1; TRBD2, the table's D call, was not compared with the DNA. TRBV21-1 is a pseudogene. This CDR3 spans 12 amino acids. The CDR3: CAKATRRNEQFF. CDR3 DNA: TGTGCCAAGGCGACTAGGCGGAATGAGCAGTTCTTC.

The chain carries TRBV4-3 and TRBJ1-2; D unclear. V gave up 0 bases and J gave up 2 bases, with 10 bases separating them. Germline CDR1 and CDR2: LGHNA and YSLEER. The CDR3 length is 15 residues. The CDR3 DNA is TGCGCCAGCAGCCAAGAGGTTGCCAGGAACTATGGCTACACCTTC. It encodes CASSQEVARNYGYTF.

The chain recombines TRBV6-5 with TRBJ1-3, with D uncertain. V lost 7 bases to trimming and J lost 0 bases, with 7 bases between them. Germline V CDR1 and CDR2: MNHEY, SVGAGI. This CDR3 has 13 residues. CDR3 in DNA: TGTGCCAGCAAGAGAGGCTCTGGAAACACCATATATTTT. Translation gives CASKRGSGNTIYF.